This passage covers 11 T cell receptor beta chains from one sample sequenced in a study of Ad26.COV2.S vaccination and SARS-CoV-2 variants. TCRdb keeps only in-frame clones here, not all; method: immunoSEQ multiplex PCR. The table records hundreds of thousands of clones, 70% to 90% of them present only once. The treatment was: approximately 18 received Ad26.COV2.S at low or high dose, single or two shots; roughly 5 received placebo; per-sample allocation not given. Vaccine and placebo recipients were sampled on day 63 after the first injection. The sequences come from peripheral blood, collected in a trial of Ad26.COV2.S vaccine versus placebo. The receptors originated from a person between 18 and 65 years old who received the Ad26.COV2.S COVID-19 vaccine or a placebo.

The chain links TRBV4-3 to TRBJ2-7, with 7 bases lining up with TRBD2. The V segment lost 3 bases and the J segment 3 bases; nucleotides outside the gene matches: 8. Germline values: CDR1 LGHNA, CDR2 YSLEER. This CDR3 has 15 amino acids. CDR3 protein: CASSHDWEGIYEQYF. Written as DNA, the CDR3 is TGCGCCAGCAGCCACGACTGGGAGGGGATCTACGAGCAGTACTTC.

This clone was observed once. The rearrangement joins TRBV30 to TRBJ2-7, with D unclear. There are 11 residues in the CDR3. The germline V gene has CDR1 GTSNPN and CDR2 SVGIG (reference sequence). Trimming took off 5 bases at V and 7 bases at J, with 12 bases between the two ends. The CDR3 bases are TGTGCCTGGGGCACTGTTCGGGAGCAGTACTTC. It yields the protein CAWGTVREQYF.

This clone was seen once. This CDR3 reads CATTGEGRPETQYF. The DNA for the CDR3 is TGTGCCACCACCGGGGAGGGGAGGCCAGAGACCCAGTACTTC. This chain joins TRBV10-3 and TRBJ2-5; 7 bases map to TRBD2. The junction had 12 bases not matched to a gene; V was cut back by 10 bases and J by 4 bases. Germline values: CDR1 ENHRY, CDR2 SYGVKD. CDR3 size: 14 residues.

This chain links TRBV27 with TRBJ2-7, with D perhaps matching TRBD1 or TRBD2 (5 bases each). V shed 4 bases and J shed 8 bases, with 24 bases lying between them. Germline CDR1 MNHEY, CDR2 SMNVEV (reference sequence). The CDR3 has 16 amino acids. CDR3 sequence reads: CASSSRPGDRGSKQYF. The CDR3 nucleotides are TGTGCCAGCAGTTCACGCCCCGGGGACCGTGGGTCGAAGCAGTACTTC.

As regards this clone: At one end, the junction sequence differs from germline, possibly due to a read error. Here the CDR3 reads CASRIGYNSPLHF. In DNA, the CDR3 is TGTGCCAGTAGAATAGGATATAATTCACCCCTCCACTTT. V is TRBV19 and J is TRBJ1-6; D remains unclear. Germline V gives CDR1 LNHDA, CDR2 SQIVND (reference sequence). The CDR3 sequence is 13 residues long.

The CDR3 sequence is CASSTTSGERVTQYF. The CDR3 DNA reads as TGTGCCAGCTCAACAACTAGCGGGGAAAGGGTTACGCAGTATTTT. The chain joins TRBV18 to TRBJ2-3; 10 positions match TRBD2. The CDR3 totals 15 residues. The junction had 10 bases not matched to a gene; V was cut back by 5 bases and J by 8 bases. Germline V CDR1 and CDR2: KGHSH, LQKENI.

The chain couples TRBV7-9 to TRBJ1-4, with D possibly matching TRBD1 (5 bases). The CDR3 spans 16 residues. Trimming stripped 5 bases from V and 3 bases from J, with 16 bases between. The germline gives CDR1 SEHNR, CDR2 FQNEAQ (reference sequence). CDR3 nucleotide sequence: TGTGCCAGCAGCATCGGGACGGGAGGCTCTAATGAAAAACTGTTTTTT. It codes for CASSIGTGGSNEKLFF.

On this clone itself: At the DNA level, this CDR3 is encoded by other sequences in the same sample as well. The chain has TRBV6-5 and TRBJ2-7; the D call may be TRBD1 or TRBD2 (5 bases each). V was trimmed by 0 bases and J by 2 bases, leaving 8 bases between them. Looked up from germline, CDR1 is MNHEY and CDR2 is SVGAGI. The CDR3 consists of 14 residues. The CDR3 DNA reads as TGTGCCAGCAGTTACTCGCAGGGAGCCTACGAGCAGTACTTC. Protein sequence: CASSYSQGAYEQYF.

The chain uses TRBV19 and TRBJ1-5; tentative D call: TRBD1 (5 bases). The germline V gene encodes CDR1 LNHDA and CDR2 SQIVND (reference sequence). Trimming pared 1 base from V and 5 bases from J, leaving 12 bases between. The CDR3 length is 15 residues. The CDR3 sequence: CASSIVGGTDQPQHF. In DNA, the CDR3 is TGTGCCAGTAGTATAGTGGGGGGAACGGATCAGCCCCAGCATTTT.

To note about this clone: This same CDR3 is encoded by further DNA sequences in the sample. This rearrangement joins TRBV27 to TRBJ1-1, with a tentative D call TRBD1 (5 bases). CDR1 and CDR2 (germline): MNHEY, SMNVEV (reference sequence). CDR3 size: 15 residues. The V end lost 0 bases, the J end lost 3 bases, and 11 bases lay between the germline ends. CDR3 residues: CASSLSFWGYTEAFF. CDR3 sequence (DNA): TGTGCCAGCAGTTTATCTTTCTGGGGCTACACTGAAGCTTTCTTT.

This clone has just one count. This chain connects TRBV3-1 (or the pseudogene TRBV3-2) to TRBJ1-2; TRBD1 agrees at 7 bases. CDR1 is LGHDT and CDR2 is YNNKEL in the germline V gene (reference sequence). V was pared by 0 bases and J by 10 bases, with 8 bases of the junction left unmatched. This CDR3 region has 14 residues. Here the CDR3 reads CASSQDGGTVSYTF. CDR3 bases: TGTGCCAGCAGCCAAGATGGAGGGACAGTTTCCTACACCTTC.